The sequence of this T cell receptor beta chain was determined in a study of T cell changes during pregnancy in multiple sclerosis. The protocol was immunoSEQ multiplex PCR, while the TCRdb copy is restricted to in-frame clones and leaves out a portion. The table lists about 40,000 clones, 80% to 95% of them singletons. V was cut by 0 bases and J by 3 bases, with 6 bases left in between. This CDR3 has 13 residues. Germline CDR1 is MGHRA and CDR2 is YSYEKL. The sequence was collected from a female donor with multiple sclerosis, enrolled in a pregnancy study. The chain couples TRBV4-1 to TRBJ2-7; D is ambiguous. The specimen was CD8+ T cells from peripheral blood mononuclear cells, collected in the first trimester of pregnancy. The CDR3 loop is CASSQEKSYEQYF. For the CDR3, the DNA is TGCGCCAGCAGCCAAGAAAAGAGCTACGAGCAGTACTTC.